This T cell receptor beta chain was documented in a study of T-cell memory formation after mild COVID-19. Study overall: TCR clusters largely stayed donor specific. Study results and caveats: Specificity for SARS-CoV-2 was not confirmed among the second-wave clones peaking on day 37. Clones contracting day 15 to 85 were balanced CD4/CD8; later expanders leaned CD4+.

With respect to this clonotype: The antigen remains unidentified.

Trimming cost V 5 bases and J 2 bases, with 15 bases left between them. This CDR3 has 14 amino acids. Looked up from germline, CDR1 is DFQATT and CDR2 is SNEGSKA (reference sequence). A single record per CDR3 protein comes from TCRdb applying MiXCR to the 5' RACE reads. This sample has some 210,000 distinct CDR3 sequences, with about 10% found just once. This receptor was taken from a man between 18 and 29 years old who had mild COVID-19 (a few samples of this study predate the infection). Cell type and time point are not known. The specimen was PBMCs or a T cell subset sorted from them (not recorded which). The chain has TRBV20-1 and TRBJ2-5; D not certain. The CDR3, as DNA: TGCAGTGCTCCCGAGTTCGGAACTCAAGAGACCCAGTACTTC. It translates to CSAPEFGTQETQYF.